These 29 T cell receptor beta chains came from one sample sequenced in a study of blood T cell repertoires in COVID-19. Clones were sequenced by immunoSEQ multiplex PCR, and TCRdb holds only the in-frame ones, with some missing. The sample records 120,000 to 150,000 clones, roughly 86% being singletons. Sequencing used peripheral blood. The receptors were gathered from a woman in her fifties or sixties with acute or convalescent COVID-19.

This chain's CDR3 is CASSRTDADTQYF. In DNA, the CDR3 is TGCGCCAGCAGTCGGACAGACGCAGATACGCAGTATTTT. The chain employs TRBV5-1 and TRBJ2-3, with D perhaps TRBD1 (6 bases). The CDR3 length is 13 residues. V was trimmed by 5 bases and J by 4 bases, leaving 11 bases between them. The germline V gene encodes CDR1 SGHRS and CDR2 YFSETQ.

This chain joins TRBV11-2 and TRBJ1-2; D uncertain. V gave up 5 bases and J gave up 3 bases, with 16 bases separating them. CDR1 SGHAT and CDR2 FQNNGV come from the germline V gene. The CDR3 consists of 15 residues. Here the CDR3 DNA reads TGTGCCAGCAGCGAAACAGTGCCCCCTGACTATGGCTACACCTTC. This sequence encodes CASSETVPPDYGYTF.

V and J are TRBV7-3 and TRBJ2-1, with a possible D match to TRBD1 (5 bases). Germline CDR1 SGHTA, CDR2 FQGTGA. V lost 2 bases, J lost 6 bases, and 11 bases lay in between. The CDR3 has 14 amino acids. CDR3 DNA sequence: TGTGCCAGCAGCTTACCCCGTAGGGGCAATGAGCAGTTCTTC. Translating it yields CASSLPRRGNEQFF. Filled out from reference TRBV7-3 and TRBJ2-1, the complete variable domain reads GAGVSQTPSNKVTEKGKYVELRCDPISGHTALYWYRQSLGQGPEFLIYFQGTGAADDSGLPNDRFFAVRPEGSVSTLKIQRTERGDSAVYLCASSLPRRGNEQFFGPGTRLTVL.

This chain connects TRBV7-9 to TRBJ1-4; D gene uncertain. The germline V gene has CDR1 SEHNR and CDR2 FQNEAQ (reference sequence). V lost 1 base, J lost 8 bases, and 11 bases lay in between. This CDR3 has 14 residues. Written as DNA, the CDR3 is TGTGCCAGCAGCTTAGTAACCACCGGGGAAAAACTGTTTTTT. Its protein is CASSLVTTGEKLFF.

V gene TRBV12-5 combines with J gene TRBJ1-5; 8 bases match TRBD1. CDR1 is LGHNT and CDR2 is FRNRAP in the germline V gene. The CDR3 extends over 15 amino acids. The V gene end was trimmed by 6 bases and the J gene end by 0 bases; junction bases not matched to a gene: 4. The CDR3 protein is CASGTGDYSNQPQHF. The CDR3 nucleotides read TGTGCTAGTGGGACAGGGGATTATAGCAATCAGCCCCAGCATTTT. The whole variable domain, filled in from reference TRBV12-5 and TRBJ1-5, reads DARVTQTPRHKVTEMGQEVTMRCQPILGHNTVFWYRQTMMQGLELLAYFRNRAPLDDSGMPKDRFSAEMPDATLATLKIQPSEPRDSAVYFCASGTGDYSNQPQHFGDGTRLSIL.

This rearrangement joins TRBV11-2 to TRBJ2-1, with D perhaps matching TRBD2 (7 bases). CDR1 is SGHAT, CDR2 FQNNGV, per germline. V was pared by 1 base and J by 4 bases, with 11 bases between. CDR3 length equals 15 residues. The CDR3 protein is CASSLGRGAYNEQFF. The CDR3 DNA reads TGTGCCAGCAGCTTAGGACGGGGGGCTTACAATGAGCAGTTCTTC. The whole variable domain, filled in from reference TRBV11-2 and TRBJ2-1, reads EAGVAQSPRYKIIEKRQSVAFWCNPISGHATLYWYQQILGQGPKLLIQFQNNGVVDDSQLPKDRFSAERLKGVDSTLKIQPAKLEDSAVYLCASSLGRGAYNEQFFGPGTRLTVL.

The chain recombines TRBV7-9 with TRBJ2-1; 9 bases match TRBD2. The V gene end was trimmed by 8 bases and the J gene end by 5 bases; junction bases not matched to a gene: 7. Germline values: CDR1 SEHNR, CDR2 FQNEAQ (reference sequence). There are 14 residues in the CDR3. The CDR3 nucleotides read TGTGCCAGCCGTGTAGCGGGAGCCAACAATGAGCAGTTCTTC. Amino acid sequence: CASRVAGANNEQFF.

The V and J genes are TRBV7-3 and TRBJ2-7; weak D call: TRBD1 (5 bases). V was cut by 4 bases and J by 3 bases, with 16 bases left in between. The CDR3 runs to 15 residues. Germline assignment: CDR1 SGHTA and CDR2 FQGTGA. CDR3 sequence reads: CASSSAAGSGYEQYF. DNA of the CDR3: TGTGCCAGCAGCTCCGCCGCAGGGTCAGGCTACGAGCAGTACTTC.

The rearrangement joins TRBV12-3 or TRBV12-4 to TRBJ1-2; the D gene is possibly TRBD1 (6 bases). V was shortened by 1 base and J by 6 bases, with 9 bases between the two germline ends. This CDR3 is built from 13 residues. CDR3 nucleotide sequence: TGTGCCAGCAGTTTAGGGACAGTGCATGGCTACACCTTC. It encodes CASSLGTVHGYTF.

The chain joins TRBV11-2 to TRBJ2-3, with TRBD2 as a possible D gene (5 bases). Germline-derived CDR1 and CDR2 are SGHAT and FQNNGV. V gave up 4 bases and J gave up 3 bases, with 11 bases separating them. The CDR3 consists of 14 residues. Here the CDR3 reads CASSWEMATDTQYF. The DNA for the CDR3 is TGTGCCAGCAGCTGGGAGATGGCAACAGATACGCAGTATTTT.

V gene TRBV11-3 combines with J gene TRBJ2-7; 8 bases are a match to TRBD1. The CDR3 loop spans 13 amino acids. Germline V gene sequence: CDR1 SGHNT, CDR2 YENEEA. V lost 5 bases and J lost 3; bases outside the gene matches: 3. For the CDR3, the DNA is TGTGCCAGCAGCCCCGGGACAGGCTACGAGCAGTACTTC. It yields the protein CASSPGTGYEQYF.

The rearrangement joins TRBV28 to TRBJ1-2; possibly TRBD1 for D (6 bases). This CDR3 comprises 13 residues. V was shortened by 3 bases and J by 4 bases, with 9 bases between the two germline ends. From germline, CDR1 is MDHEN and CDR2 SYDVKM. CDR3 nucleotides: TGTGCCAGCAGTTTGGGGGCTAGCTATGGCTACACCTTC. Amino acids: CASSLGASYGYTF.

This chain links TRBV10-3 with TRBJ2-1, with TRBD1 identical over 8 bases. CDR1 and CDR2 (germline): ENHRY, SYGVKD. The CDR3 totals 16 residues. Unmatched junction bases numbered 11, after V lost 3 bases and J lost 7 bases. The DNA of the CDR3 is TGTGCCATCAGTGATGATGGCAGGGGGCGCGGTAATGAGCAGTTCTTC. Protein sequence: CAISDDGRGRGNEQFF.

The chain is built from TRBV20-1 and TRBJ2-3, with D perhaps TRBD1 or TRBD2 (6 bases each). The germline V gene has CDR1 DFQATT and CDR2 SNEGSKA (reference sequence). V was clipped by 3 bases and J by 0 bases, with 10 bases between them. This CDR3 region has 14 residues. CDR3 DNA: TGCAGTGCTAGTGGAGGGGGTAGCACAGATACGCAGTATTTT. The encoded protein is CSASGGGSTDTQYF.

The gene calls are TRBV24-1 and TRBJ2-3; 8 nucleotides line up with TRBD2. Germline V gene lookup returns CDR1 KGHDR and CDR2 SFDVKD. The junction had 6 bases not matched to a gene; V was cut back by 10 bases and J by 4 bases. The CDR3 has 13 amino acids. In nucleotides, the CDR3 is TGTGCCACTGGGGGGCGGGAGGCAGATACGCAGTATTTT. Translation: CATGGREADTQYF.

V and J are TRBV21-1 and TRBJ2-1; the DNA was not compared with TRBD2, the D call given in the table. TRBV21-1 is a pseudogene locus. The CDR3 runs 15 residues. CDR3 sequence: CASSKGVGSYNEQFF. DNA for the CDR3: TGTGCCAGCAGCAAAGGGGTCGGGTCCTACAATGAGCAGTTCTTC.

This chain uses TRBV3-1 (or the pseudogene TRBV3-2) with TRBJ1-4; D uncertain. The CDR3 has 14 residues. V was trimmed by 0 bases and J by 7 bases, leaving 9 bases between them. CDR1 and CDR2 from the germline V gene are LGHDT and YNNKEL (reference sequence). The CDR3 bases are TGTGCCAGCAGCCAAGATCTTGCCAGTGAAAAACTGTTTTTT. This codes for CASSQDLASEKLFF.

The V call is TRBV19, the J call TRBJ2-7; TRBD2 agrees at 9 bases. The CDR3 length is 15 residues. From germline, CDR1 is LNHDA and CDR2 SQIVND (reference sequence). The V segment lost 3 bases and the J segment 2 bases; nucleotides outside the gene matches: 5. DNA of the CDR3: TGTGCCAGTAGTATGGACGGGACTAGCACCTACGAGCAGTACTTC. Its protein product is CASSMDGTSTYEQYF.

The gene calls are TRBV4-2 and TRBJ2-3; 13 bases line up with TRBD2. There are 18 residues in the CDR3. In germline, CDR1 is LGHNA, CDR2 YNFKEQ. Trimming removed 2 bases from V and 5 bases from J; junction bases left unmatched: 10. CDR3: CASSQPLGTSGVRDTQYF. CDR3 nucleotides: TGTGCCAGCAGCCAACCGCTCGGGACTAGCGGGGTCAGAGATACGCAGTATTTT.

The chain links TRBV5-6 to TRBJ2-1, with D unresolved. In germline, CDR1 is SGHDT, CDR2 YYEEEE. The CDR3 length is 16 residues. Trimming pared 1 base from V and 0 bases from J, leaving 11 bases between. The CDR3 loop reads CASSLNLAGSYNEQFF. CDR3 sequence (DNA): TGTGCCAGCAGCTTGAACCTCGCAGGCTCCTACAATGAGCAGTTCTTC.

V is TRBV10-2 and J is TRBJ1-2; D is unresolved. V lost 2 bases to trimming and J lost 6 bases, with 13 bases between them. This CDR3 is 14 amino acids long. Germline V lookup: CDR1 WSHSY, CDR2 SAAADI. CDR3 loop: CASSEGRVVDGYTF. Here the CDR3 DNA reads TGCGCCAGCAGTGAGGGGAGGGTTGTCGATGGCTACACCTTC.

CDR3 loop: CASSGGLQGHEQYF. CDR3 bases: TGTGCCAGCAGTGGAGGGTTACAAGGCCACGAGCAGTACTTC. This chain connects TRBV25-1 to TRBJ2-7; tentatively, D is TRBD2 (5 bases). The V and J ends lost 4 bases and 5 bases respectively, with 15 bases between them. Germline V gene lookup returns CDR1 MGHDK and CDR2 SYGVNS. The CDR3 is made up of 14 amino acids.

This clone occurred many times. The chain combines TRBV6-5 with TRBJ2-7; perhaps TRBD1 as D (6 bases). The CDR3 is 13 amino acids. V was pared by 8 bases and J by 1 base, with 12 bases between. CDR1 MNHEY and CDR2 SVGAGI come from the germline V gene. The CDR3 bases are TGTGCCAGCTCCCCTGACAGGTCCTACGAGCAGTACTTC. This translates into CASSPDRSYEQYF.

The rearrangement uses TRBV10-3 and TRBJ1-5; 7 nucleotides agree with TRBD1. Per the germline V gene, CDR1 is ENHRY and CDR2 is SYGVKD. J was trimmed by 3 bases and V by 6 bases; bases with no gene match: 8. The CDR3 totals 15 residues. CDR3 bases: TGTGCCATCAGCGAGACAGGGTATCCCAATCAGCCCCAGCATTTT. Its protein product is CAISETGYPNQPQHF.

This clone was recorded only once. The chain recombines TRBV7-9 with TRBJ1-6; no reliable D call. V was clipped by 7 bases and J by 5 bases, with 15 bases between them. The CDR3 totals 15 residues. Germline CDR1 reads SEHNR; CDR2 reads FQNEAQ (reference sequence). CDR3 DNA: TGTGCCAGCACCGTCGGGTTAGAAAATAATTCACCCCTCCACTTT. It translates to CASTVGLENNSPLHF. The complete variable domain, with remaining parts taken from reference TRBV7-9 and TRBJ1-6, reads DTGVSQNPRHKITKRGQNVTFRCDPISEHNRLYWYRQTLGQGPEFLTYFQNEAQLEKSRLLSDRFSAERPKGSFSTLEIQRTEQGDSAMYLCASTVGLENNSPLHFGNGTRLTVT.

This rearrangement joins TRBV27 to TRBJ2-1; 12 nucleotides agree with TRBD2. V lost 4 bases and J lost 4; bases outside the gene matches: 8. The CDR3 is made up of 17 amino acids. CDR1 is MNHEY and CDR2 is SMNVEV in the germline V gene (reference sequence). The CDR3 reads CASSSLLAGGLYNEQFF. CDR3 bases: TGTGCCAGCAGTTCCCTACTAGCGGGGGGCCTTTACAATGAGCAGTTCTTC.

The chain recombines TRBV5-4 with TRBJ2-5; D unclear. The CDR3 is made up of 14 amino acids. The V end lost 0 bases, the J end lost 2 bases, and 8 bases lay between the germline ends. The germline CDR1 and CDR2 sequences are SGHNT and YYREEE (reference sequence). The CDR3 region has the DNA TGTGCCAGCAGCTTGGGGCAGATACAAGAGACCCAGTACTTC. It codes for CASSLGQIQETQYF.

The chain combines TRBV29-1 with TRBJ2-2, with D unclear. CDR1 and CDR2 from the germline V gene are SQVTM and ANQGSEA. The ends were cut back, 2 bases at V and 3 bases at J, with 7 bases in the middle. CDR3 size: 13 residues. CDR3 bases: TGCAGCGTTGAATTAGGAGACACCGGGGAGCTGTTTTTT. It codes for CSVELGDTGELFF.

This clone was detected ten times or more. The chain combines TRBV9 with TRBJ1-6, with D perhaps TRBD1 (5 bases). The CDR3 contains 12 residues. Per germline, CDR1 SGDLS and CDR2 YYNGEE. The V and J ends lost 3 bases and 16 bases respectively, with 14 bases between them. Here the CDR3 reads CASSAAGQGLHF. As DNA, the CDR3 is TGTGCCAGCAGCGCCGCTGGACAAGGTCTCCACTTT.